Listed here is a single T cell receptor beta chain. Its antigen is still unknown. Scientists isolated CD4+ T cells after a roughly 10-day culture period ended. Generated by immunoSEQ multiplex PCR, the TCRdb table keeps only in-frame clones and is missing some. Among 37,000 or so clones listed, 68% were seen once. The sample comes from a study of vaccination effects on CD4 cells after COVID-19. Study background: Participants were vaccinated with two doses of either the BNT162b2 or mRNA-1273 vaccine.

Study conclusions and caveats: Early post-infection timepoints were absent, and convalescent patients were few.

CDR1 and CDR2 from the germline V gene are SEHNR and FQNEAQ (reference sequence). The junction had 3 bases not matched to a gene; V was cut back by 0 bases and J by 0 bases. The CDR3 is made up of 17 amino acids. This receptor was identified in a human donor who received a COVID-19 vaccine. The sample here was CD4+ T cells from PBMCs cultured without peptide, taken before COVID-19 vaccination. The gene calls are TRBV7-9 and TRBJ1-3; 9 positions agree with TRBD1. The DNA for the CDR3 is TGTGCCAGCAGCTTAGCGTACAGGGGGCTCTCTGGAAACACCATATATTTT. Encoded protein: CASSLAYRGLSGNTIYF.